The 7 T cell receptor beta chains below all came from one sample that was sequenced in a study of Graves' ophthalmopathy and Graves' hyperthyroidism. Amplification of the TCR beta CDR3 regions used RNA transcripts (as template). The first round was an RT-PCR with HTBI primers, and the second round was a multiplex PCR. TCRdb re-analysed the multiplex PCR reads in MiXCR, keeping a single row per CDR3 protein. Among 230,000 or so distinct CDR3 sequences listed, 45% were seen once. The sequencing sample was made of peripheral blood. Receptors were obtained from an adult man with Graves' ophthalmopathy.

V gene TRBV5-6 combines with J gene TRBJ2-7; TRBD2 aligns across 10 bases. J gave up 2 bases and V 3 bases, and 5 bases lay outside the gene matches. CDR1 and CDR2 from the germline V gene are SGHDT and YYEEEE. The CDR3 is made up of 15 amino acids. Here the CDR3 reads CASSWETSGPYEQYF. CDR3 DNA: TGTGCCAGCAGCTGGGAGACTAGCGGGCCCTACGAGCAGTACTTC.

This clonotype was observed a handful of times. The chain recombines TRBV9 with TRBJ1-2, with TRBD1 matching over 7 bases. V was pared by 0 bases and J by 7 bases, with 9 bases of the junction left unmatched. This CDR3 has 15 residues. Germline V gives CDR1 SGDLS, CDR2 YYNGEE. The CDR3 protein is CASSVAGTGVGGYTF. In nucleotides, the CDR3 is TGTGCCAGCAGCGTAGCAGGCACAGGGGTGGGTGGCTACACCTTC.

The gene calls are TRBV9 and TRBJ1-1; no reliable D call. Germline CDR1 SGDLS, CDR2 YYNGEE. CDR3 length equals 14 residues. Deletions cut 6 bases from V and 5 bases from J, with 17 bases between. CDR3 DNA sequence: TGTGCCAGCACCATGGCAGACTCGTGGACTGAAGCTTTCTTT. Protein: CASTMADSWTEAFF.

This clonotype has just a few counts. This chain links TRBV24-1 with TRBJ2-5, with TRBD1 as a possible D gene (6 bases). This CDR3 is 15 amino acids long. CDR1 is KGHDR and CDR2 is SFDVKD in the germline V gene. V lost 0 bases, J lost 2 bases, and 9 bases lay in between. This CDR3 reads CATSDLGGQQETQYF. CDR3 coding DNA: TGTGCCACCAGTGATTTGGGAGGACAGCAAGAGACCCAGTACTTC.

This chain uses TRBV3-1 with TRBJ1-5; D gene ambiguous. The CDR3 is 15 amino acids. The ends were cut back, 0 bases at V and 0 bases at J, with 6 bases in the middle. The germline CDR1 and CDR2 sequences are LGHDT and YNNKEL (reference sequence). The CDR3 sequence is CASSQDRGSNQPQHF. In DNA form, the CDR3 reads TGTGCCAGCAGCCAAGATCGTGGTAGCAATCAGCCCCAGCATTTT.

This sequence joins TRBV12-3 or TRBV12-4 and TRBJ2-7; the match to TRBD2 covers 8 bases. The CDR3 contains 15 residues. J was trimmed by 0 bases and V by 7 bases; bases with no gene match: 8. CDR3 DNA sequence: TGTGCCAGCACCCCCGCCAGCGGGGGCTCCTACGAGCAGTACTTC. This codes for CASTPASGGSYEQYF.

The V call is TRBV7-9, the J call TRBJ2-7; possibly TRBD1 for D (8 bases). With 3 bases removed from V and 3 bases from J, the gap between germline ends came to 15 bases. This CDR3 has 15 residues. Germline CDR1 is SEHNR and CDR2 is FQNEAQ (reference sequence). CDR3 sequence (DNA): TGTGCCAGCAGCTTGGGAGGGACAGGACTCTACGAGCAGTACTTC. It codes for CASSLGGTGLYEQYF.